The rows below give T cell receptor beta chains drawn from one sample of a study of shared clonotypes between healthy human individuals. Clones were sequenced by immunoSEQ multiplex PCR, and TCRdb holds only the in-frame ones, with some missing. The sample contains about 960,000 clones, approximately 76% of which appear only once. Source material: memory CD4+ T cells sorted from blood. The receptor set was obtained from a man aged 18 to 30 in good health. Both conserved end residues are part of each CDR3. Each record gives: D gene, clone size, V gene, J gene, CDR3 protein, CDR3 DNA. D genes are given only for firm matches. Clone size is given for some rows only: seen once, a few or many times, or a class if the clone is expanded.

D gene: -; clone size: -; V gene: TRBV15; J gene: TRBJ2-2; CDR3 protein: CATSSDRLISDTGELFF; CDR3 DNA: TGTGCCACCAGCAGTGACCGTCTCATATCTGACACCGGGGAGCTGTTTTTT
D gene: -; clone size: -; V gene: TRBV30; J gene: TRBJ2-5; CDR3 protein: CAWRGQGGGVTQYF; CDR3 DNA: TGTGCCTGGAGAGGGCAGGGAGGGGGTGTGACCCAGTACTTC
D gene: TRBD1; clone size: -; V gene: TRBV2; J gene: TRBJ1-2; CDR3 protein: CASSDPGQVDGYTF; CDR3 DNA: TGTGCCAGCAGCGACCCGGGACAGGTGGATGGCTACACCTTC
D gene: TRBD1; clone size: -; V gene: TRBV4-2; J gene: TRBJ1-2; CDR3 protein: CASSPLGQGYGYTF; CDR3 DNA: TGTGCCAGCAGCCCCTTGGGACAGGGTTATGGCTACACCTTC
D gene: -; clone size: -; V gene: TRBV18; J gene: TRBJ2-5; CDR3 protein: CASSPPGGKETQYF; CDR3 DNA: TGTGCCAGCTCACCACCGGGTGGGAAAGAGACCCAGTACTTC
D gene: -; clone size: -; V gene: TRBV5-6; J gene: TRBJ1-5; CDR3 protein: CASSLGRGAGQPQHF; CDR3 DNA: TGTGCCAGCAGCTTGGGAAGGGGGGCAGGACAGCCCCAGCATTTT
D gene: -; clone size: -; V gene: TRBV30; J gene: TRBJ1-5; CDR3 protein: CAWSVGQRYQPQHF; CDR3 DNA: TGTGCCTGGAGTGTAGGACAGCGCTATCAGCCCCAGCATTTT
D gene: -; clone size: few; V gene: TRBV2; J gene: TRBJ2-2; CDR3 protein: CASSEVSTFAGELFF; CDR3 DNA: TGTGCCAGCAGTGAAGTTTCGACGTTTGCCGGGGAGCTGTTTTTT
D gene: TRBD1; clone size: -; V gene: TRBV5-1; J gene: TRBJ2-5; CDR3 protein: CASSGRQGIQETQYF; CDR3 DNA: TGCGCCAGCAGCGGAAGACAGGGGATACAAGAGACCCAGTACTTC
D gene: TRBD1; clone size: -; V gene: TRBV19; J gene: TRBJ2-7; CDR3 protein: CASKPDRASYEQYF; CDR3 DNA: TGTGCCAGTAAACCGGACAGGGCCTCCTACGAGCAGTACTTC
D gene: TRBD2; clone size: -; V gene: TRBV6-5; J gene: TRBJ2-1; CDR3 protein: CASSYRYGGGVDEQFF; CDR3 DNA: TGTGCCAGCAGTTACCGGTACGGCGGGGGGGTGGATGAGCAGTTCTTC